The rows below give T cell receptor beta chains drawn from one sample of a study of regulatory T cells in long-lasting Graves disease. TCRdb redid the calling of the multiplex PCR reads with MiXCR, one entry per CDR3 protein. The repertoire holds 350,000 to 500,000 distinct CDR3 sequences, with 14% as singletons. The same specimen was also included in a second study, on T cells in Graves' hyperthyroidism and ophthalmopathy.

The material was peripheral blood mononuclear cells (PBMCs), obtained at new diagnosis, from a patient treated with antithyroid drugs. These receptors came from a woman between 45 and 60 years old with Graves disease. Both conserved end residues are part of each CDR3. A D gene is named only where the DNA matches it firmly. Rows give clone size only sometimes, using once, few, many, or a class for an expanded clone.

size,V,J,D,DNA,CDR3
many,TRBV19,TRBJ2-3,TRBD2,TGTGCCAGTAACAACCCGGGACTAGCGGATAGCACAGATACGCAGTATTTT,CASNNPGLADSTDTQYF
many,TRBV7-3,TRBJ1-1,-,TGTGCCAGCAGCTTAGAGGGGGAGAACACTGAAGCTTTCTTT,CASSLEGENTEAFF
few,TRBV9,TRBJ2-3,TRBD1,TGTGCCAGCAGCATCCAGACAGGGTTTGTGGATACGCAGTATTTT,CASSIQTGFVDTQYF
-,TRBV27,TRBJ2-1,TRBD2,TGTGCCAGCAGTTTATCAGGGGCGGGAGGGCCTCTCAATGAGCAGTTCTTC,CASSLSGAGGPLNEQFF
-,TRBV6-5,TRBJ1-1,-,TGTGCCAGCAGTTGGAAGGGGGATGTGGCCACTGAAGCTTTCTTT,CASSWKGDVATEAFF
many,TRBV7-7,TRBJ2-3,-,TGTGCCAGCAGCGTTAGCGGAGGAAGCACAGATACGCAGTATTTT,CASSVSGGSTDTQYF
-,TRBV29-1,TRBJ2-1,TRBD2,TGCAGCGTTTTGCTGGGTAGCGGGAGTAATGAGCAGTTCTTC,CSVLLGSGSNEQFF
-,TRBV3-1,TRBJ2-3,TRBD2,TGTGCCAGCAGCCAATTCGCCCGGGGGAGGGCCGCGGCAGATACGCAGTATTTT,CASSQFARGRAAADTQYF
many,TRBV5-1,TRBJ2-7,TRBD2,TGCGCCAGCAGCATGGGACTAGCGGGATTCTACGAGCAGTACTTC,CASSMGLAGFYEQYF
many,TRBV11-2,TRBJ2-6,TRBD1,TGTGCCAGCACCACAGCTATAATCACAGGGGGCTCTGGGGCCAACGTCCTGACTTTC,CASTTAIITGGSGANVLTF
-,TRBV15,TRBJ1-5,-,TGTGCCACCAGCTCCTCCCAGGGTGGCAATCAGCCCCAGCATTTT,CATSSSQGGNQPQHF
many,TRBV15,TRBJ2-1,TRBD2,TGTGCCACCAGCAGAGTTGCGGGAGGGCCGTCACTCTACAATGAGCAGTTCTTC,CATSRVAGGPSLYNEQFF
many,TRBV20-1,TRBJ2-5,TRBD2,TGCAGTGCTCCCCCACGGGAGGGGAGGATAGCGGGAGAGACCCAGTACTTC,CSAPPREGRIAGETQYF
few,TRBV28,TRBJ2-2,TRBD2,TGTGCCAGCAGTTTAGGAGCTAGCGGTACCGGGGAGCTGTTTTTT,CASSLGASGTGELFF
many,TRBV7-2,TRBJ2-7,-,TGTGCCAGCAGCTTAAGGGGTGCAGGGGGGATCTACGAGCAGTACTTC,CASSLRGAGGIYEQYF
many,TRBV2,TRBJ1-5,-,TGTGCCAGTGGACGGAGCAATCAGCCCCAGCATTTT,CASGRSNQPQHF
many,TRBV5-1,TRBJ2-1,-,TGCGCCAGCAGCTTCTTTGTTGACAGTCAGGGCTACAATGAGCAGTTCTTC,CASSFFVDSQGYNEQFF
-,TRBV11-2,TRBJ1-1,-,TGTGCCAGCAGCTTAGATAACGTTCAGGGTTTGTACACTGAAGCTTTCTTT,CASSLDNVQGLYTEAFF
-,TRBV6-1,TRBJ2-2,-,TGTGCCAGCATCTCGTTCTCCGGAATCGCCGGGGAGCTGTTTTTT,CASISFSGIAGELFF
-,TRBV10-3,TRBJ2-5,TRBD2,TGTGCCATCAGTGGCAGTGGGGGGGAAGAGACCCAGTACTTC,CAISGSGGEETQYF
many,TRBV6-5,TRBJ1-1,-,TGTGCCAGCAGTTACTTATCGGGGCAGGAAGCTTTCTTT,CASSYLSGQEAFF
few,TRBV4-1,TRBJ2-3,TRBD2,TGCGCCAGCAGCCAAGAATCACCGGGACTAAGAAGCACAGATACGCAGTATTTT,CASSQESPGLRSTDTQYF
-,TRBV28,TRBJ2-7,TRBD1,TGTGCCAGCAGTCTGACAGGGGGAGCGGGCGAGCAGTACTTC,CASSLTGGAGEQYF
many,TRBV10-3,TRBJ2-2,TRBD2,TGTGCCATCAGTGGACTAGCCAGAGGAGGCGGGGAGCTGTTTTTT,CAISGLARGGGELFF
many,TRBV9,TRBJ2-3,-,TGTGCCAGCAGCGTAGGAGGGCTGGCAGATACGCAGTATTTT,CASSVGGLADTQYF
many,TRBV5-1,TRBJ2-5,TRBD1,TGCGCCAGCAGGCGTCGACAGGGGCTACAAGAGACCCAGTACTTC,CASRRRQGLQETQYF
few,TRBV7-9,TRBJ2-2,-,TGTGCCACCCCAGAACCCGGTCTGAACACCGGGGAGCTGTTTTTT,CATPEPGLNTGELFF